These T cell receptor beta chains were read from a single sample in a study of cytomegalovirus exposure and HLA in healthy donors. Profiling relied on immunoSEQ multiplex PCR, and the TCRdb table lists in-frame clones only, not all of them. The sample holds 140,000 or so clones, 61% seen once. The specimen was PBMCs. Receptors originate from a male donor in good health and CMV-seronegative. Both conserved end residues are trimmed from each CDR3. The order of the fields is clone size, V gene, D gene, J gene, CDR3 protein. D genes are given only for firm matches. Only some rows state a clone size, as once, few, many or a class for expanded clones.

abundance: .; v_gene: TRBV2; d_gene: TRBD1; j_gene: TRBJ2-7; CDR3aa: ASSELGTGNTYEQY
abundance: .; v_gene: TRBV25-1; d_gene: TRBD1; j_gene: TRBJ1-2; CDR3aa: ASSEYGDRDYGYT
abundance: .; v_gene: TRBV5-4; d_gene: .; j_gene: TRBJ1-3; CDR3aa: ASSPGQAGYTIY
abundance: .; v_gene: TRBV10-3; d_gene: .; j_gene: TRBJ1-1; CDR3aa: AISDVDIGGDAEAF
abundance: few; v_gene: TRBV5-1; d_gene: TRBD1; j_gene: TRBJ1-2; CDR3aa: ASTPQGEFGYT
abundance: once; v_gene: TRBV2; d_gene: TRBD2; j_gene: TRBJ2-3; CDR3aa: ASGSGGHTDTQY
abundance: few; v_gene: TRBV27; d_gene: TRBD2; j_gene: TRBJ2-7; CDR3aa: ASTSRGGLSYEQY
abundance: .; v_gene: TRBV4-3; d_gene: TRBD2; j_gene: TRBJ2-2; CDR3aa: ASSQLAGTNTGELF
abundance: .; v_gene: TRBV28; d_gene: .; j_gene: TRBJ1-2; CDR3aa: ASTSPGGGYT
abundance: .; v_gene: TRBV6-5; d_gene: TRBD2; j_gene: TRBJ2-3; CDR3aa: ASSYWRGVSTDTQY
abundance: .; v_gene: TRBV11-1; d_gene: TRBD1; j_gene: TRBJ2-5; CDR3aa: ASSLNRGQETQY
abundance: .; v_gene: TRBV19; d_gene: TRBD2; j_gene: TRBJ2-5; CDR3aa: ASSITSGSETQY
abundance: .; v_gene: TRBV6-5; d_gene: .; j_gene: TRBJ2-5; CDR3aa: ATIRGGNEETQY
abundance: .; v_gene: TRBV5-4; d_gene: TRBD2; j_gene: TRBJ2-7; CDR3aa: ASSLDRTRGKNEQY
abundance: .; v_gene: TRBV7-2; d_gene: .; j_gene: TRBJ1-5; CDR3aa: ASRGSGQPQH
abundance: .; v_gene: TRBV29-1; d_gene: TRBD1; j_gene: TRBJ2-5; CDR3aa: SVEDHRDRGSQETQY
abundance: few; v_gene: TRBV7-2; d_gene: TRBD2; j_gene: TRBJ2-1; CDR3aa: ASSSWTSGGAYEQF
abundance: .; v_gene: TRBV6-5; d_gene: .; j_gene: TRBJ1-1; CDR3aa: ASSYSMSRAEAF
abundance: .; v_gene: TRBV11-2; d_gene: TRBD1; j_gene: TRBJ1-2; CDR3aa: ASSSDRVGYGYT
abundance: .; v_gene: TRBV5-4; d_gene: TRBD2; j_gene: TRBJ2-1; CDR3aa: ASSMGGGGVYNEQF
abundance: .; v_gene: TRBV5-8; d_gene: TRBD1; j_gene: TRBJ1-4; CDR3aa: ASSYGTGGINEKLF
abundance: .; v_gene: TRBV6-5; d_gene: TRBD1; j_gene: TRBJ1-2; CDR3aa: ASSYSRTGDSGYT
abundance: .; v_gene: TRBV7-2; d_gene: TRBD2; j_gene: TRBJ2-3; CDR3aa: ASSLAAAGGQY
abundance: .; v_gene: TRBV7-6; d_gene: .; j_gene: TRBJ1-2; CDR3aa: ASSLDTANYGYT
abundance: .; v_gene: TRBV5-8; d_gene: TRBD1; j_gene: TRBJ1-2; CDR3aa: ASRRRGLESYGYT
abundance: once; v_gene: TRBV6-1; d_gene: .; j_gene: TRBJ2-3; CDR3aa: ASLSTGFGTDTQY